Following are 7 T cell receptor beta chains from one sample sequenced in a study of T cell responses to AZD1222 COVID-19 vaccine. The table came from immunoSEQ multiplex PCR; TCRdb's copy has only in-frame clones and leaves some out. The table includes 89,000 or so clones, roughly 90% detected once. The sequences come from peripheral blood, collected 28 days after the second AZD1222 dose. Receptor source: an adult who received the AZD1222 COVID-19 vaccine.

This chain uses TRBV27 with TRBJ1-5; the D is unclear. There are 15 residues in the CDR3. Trimming removed 1 base from V and 7 bases from J, with 14 bases in between. Germline-derived CDR1 and CDR2 are MNHEY and SMNVEV (reference sequence). CDR3 amino acids: CASSLFYSFGQPQHF. CDR3 DNA: TGTGCCAGCAGTTTATTTTACAGTTTCGGGCAGCCCCAGCATTTT.

The CDR3 DNA sequence: TGCGCCAGCAGCTTGGCGGGAGTGGCGCTTTGGGAAGACAATGAGCAGTTCTTC. Its protein product is CASSLAGVALWEDNEQFF. This sequence joins TRBV5-1 and TRBJ2-1; TRBD2 might be the D (6 bases). The CDR3 loop spans 18 amino acids. V was pared by 0 bases and J by 5 bases, with 21 bases between. Germline V gene lookup returns CDR1 SGHRS and CDR2 YFSETQ.

This clone was picked up one time. The chain employs TRBV6-4 and TRBJ2-2; 8 bases map to TRBD1. The CDR3 totals 14 residues. The V gene's germline CDR1 is MRHNA and CDR2 SNTAGT. V dropped 9 bases and J dropped 4; count of bases not matched to a gene: 7. The CDR3 DNA follows: TGTGCCAGTAGCCGTGACAGGGGCACCGGGGAGCTGTTTTTT. This codes for CASSRDRGTGELFF.

This clone has a single count. V and J are TRBV5-1 and TRBJ2-5; 7 bases are a match to TRBD2. From germline, CDR1 is SGHRS and CDR2 YFSETQ. J was trimmed by 1 base and V by 1 base; bases with no gene match: 4. The CDR3 is 15 amino acids. This chain's CDR3 is CASSLTASGQETQYF. In nucleotides, the CDR3 is TGCGCCAGCAGCTTGACGGCTAGCGGCCAAGAGACCCAGTACTTC.

The CDR3 here is CASSRGRHNEQFF. For the CDR3, the DNA is TGTGCCAGCAGCCGGGGGCGGCACAATGAGCAGTTCTTC. V is TRBV7-7 and J is TRBJ2-1; D may be TRBD1 or TRBD2 (6 bases each). Trimming took off 5 bases at V and 5 bases at J, with 10 bases between the two ends. The CDR3 is 13 amino acids. Germline CDR1 reads SSHAT; CDR2 reads FNYEAQ (reference sequence).

The rearrangement links TRBV14 to TRBJ1-2; a weak D match, TRBD1 (5 bases). Trimming removed 3 bases at V and 2 bases at J, with 22 bases between. Germline assignment: CDR1 SGHDN and CDR2 FVKESK. The CDR3 contains 18 residues. CDR3 region: CASSHLRGKPWRNYGYTF. For the CDR3, the DNA is TGTGCCAGCAGCCACCTTAGGGGAAAGCCGTGGAGGAACTATGGCTACACCTTC.

The CDR3 nucleotides are TGTGCCAGCAGCCCCCGGAGCGGGAGGGAACGCTACGAGCAGTACTTC. Protein: CASSPRSGRERYEQYF. This chain uses TRBV7-2 with TRBJ2-7, with 10 bases that match TRBD2. The CDR3 spans 16 residues. Germline values: CDR1 SGHTA, CDR2 FQGNSA. The J segment lost 3 bases and the V segment lost 5 bases, leaving 10 bases of the junction unmatched.